The entry below describes one T cell receptor (beta chain). TCRdb re-derived calls from the 5' RACE reads in MiXCR, one entry per CDR3 protein. The data contain around 130,000 distinct CDR3 sequences, around 14% of them singletons. The CDR3 runs to 14 residues. Trimming took off 2 bases at V and 1 base at J, with 8 bases between the two ends. In germline, CDR1 is MNHEY, CDR2 SVGEGT. This sample is part of a study of T-cell memory formation after mild COVID-19. Sequenced: PBMCs or a T cell subset sorted from them (not recorded which). V is TRBV6-2 or TRBV6-3 and J is TRBJ2-5; TRBD2 might be the D (5 bases). This TCR was recovered from an adult woman who had mild COVID-19 (a few samples of this study predate the infection). Cell type and time point are not known. The CDR3 reads CASSYGSAQETQYF. CDR3 in DNA: TGTGCCAGCAGTTACGGTAGCGCCCAAGAGACCCAGTACTTC.